This T cell receptor (beta chain) emerged from a study of shared clonotypes between healthy human individuals. Broader study findings: Depth of sequencing was expected to influence donor clonotype sharing. Clonotypes shared by all four donors outscored non-shared clonotypes in generation probability. It was only blood that was sampled, and tissue repertoires likely differ.

On this clone itself: Its antigen remains unknown.

The data were produced by immunoSEQ multiplex PCR, yet TCRdb's version contains in-frame clones alone and is incomplete. The sample holds over a million clones, roughly 98% seen once. Germline CDR1 is KGHSH and CDR2 is LQKENI. With 5 bases removed from V and 4 bases from J, the gap between germline ends came to 19 bases. The CDR3 spans 16 residues. Participating donors were healthy, HIV-negative adults free of recent acute infections or vaccinations. This rearrangement joins TRBV18 to TRBJ2-3; D possibly matches TRBD1 or TRBD2 (5 bases each). The sequenced sample was naive CD4+ T cells sorted from blood. The subset was: CD45RA+ positively selected. The clonotype comes from a man aged 30 to 39 in good health. The CDR3 region is CASSESLRGGADTQYF. The CDR3 DNA follows: TGTGCCAGCTCAGAATCATTACGGGGCGGTGCAGATACGCAGTATTTT.